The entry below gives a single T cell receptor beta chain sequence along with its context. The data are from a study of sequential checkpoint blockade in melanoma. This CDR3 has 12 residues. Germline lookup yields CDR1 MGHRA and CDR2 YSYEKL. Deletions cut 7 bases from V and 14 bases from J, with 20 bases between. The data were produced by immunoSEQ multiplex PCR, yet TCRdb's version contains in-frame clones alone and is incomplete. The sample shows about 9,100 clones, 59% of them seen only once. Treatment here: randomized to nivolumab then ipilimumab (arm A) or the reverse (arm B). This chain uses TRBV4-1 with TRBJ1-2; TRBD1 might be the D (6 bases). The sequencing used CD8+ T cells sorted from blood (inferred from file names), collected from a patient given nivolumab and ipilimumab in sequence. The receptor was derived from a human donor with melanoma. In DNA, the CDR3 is TGCGCCAGCAATGTGCCCCGACAGGAAGAAACCTTC. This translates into CASNVPRQEETF.